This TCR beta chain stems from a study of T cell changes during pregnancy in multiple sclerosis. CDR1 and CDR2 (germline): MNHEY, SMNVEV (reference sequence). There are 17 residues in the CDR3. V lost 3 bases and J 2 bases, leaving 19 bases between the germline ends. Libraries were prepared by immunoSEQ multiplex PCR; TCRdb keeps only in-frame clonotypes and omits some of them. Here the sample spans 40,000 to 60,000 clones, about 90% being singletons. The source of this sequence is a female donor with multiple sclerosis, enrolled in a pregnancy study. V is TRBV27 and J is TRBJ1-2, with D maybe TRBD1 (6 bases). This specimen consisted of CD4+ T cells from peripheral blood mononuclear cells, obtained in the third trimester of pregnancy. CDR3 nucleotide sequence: TGTGCCAGCAGTTTCGGTACAGGGTCACAAATGAACTATGGCTACACCTTC. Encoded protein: CASSFGTGSQMNYGYTF.